One sample yielded the 22 T cell receptor beta chains listed below, sequenced in a study of blood T cell repertoires in COVID-19. Clones were read by immunoSEQ multiplex PCR, and TCRdb kept only the in-frame ones, dropping some. The sample contains about 170,000 clones, approximately 86% of which appear only once. Sequenced: peripheral blood. The receptor set was obtained from an elderly woman in a cohort sampled during active or convalescent COVID-19.

This sequence joins TRBV6-1 and TRBJ2-7, with 16 bases that match TRBD2. Trimming at V came to 3 bases and at J to 7 bases, leaving 6 bases not matched to a gene. This CDR3 has 16 amino acids. Germline assignment: CDR1 MNHNS and CDR2 SASEGT. The CDR3 sequence: CASSEGLAGGPFEQYV. CDR3 bases: TGTGCCAGCAGTGAGGGACTAGCGGGAGGGCCCTTTGAGCAGTACGTC.

The V and J genes are TRBV19 and TRBJ1-1; 7 bases agree with TRBD1. Germline assignment: CDR1 LNHDA and CDR2 SQIVND (reference sequence). V lost 5 bases, J lost 2 bases, and 8 bases stayed unmatched. CDR3 length: 15 residues. The CDR3 loop reads CASSPRDRLNTEAFF. The CDR3 DNA follows: TGTGCCAGTAGTCCCCGGGACAGACTAAACACTGAAGCTTTCTTT.

The chain carries TRBV11-3 and TRBJ2-2, with 9 bases aligning to TRBD1. The CDR3 has 15 residues. V lost 5 bases and J lost 3; bases outside the gene matches: 4. The germline V gene has CDR1 SGHNT and CDR2 YENEEA. CDR3: CASSRTGAYTGELFF. The CDR3 DNA is TGTGCCAGCAGCCGGACAGGGGCTTACACCGGGGAGCTGTTTTTT. The variable domain in full, with the rest retrieved from reference TRBV11-3 and TRBJ2-2, is EAGVVQSPRYKIIEKKQPVAFWCNPISGHNTLYWYLQNLGQGPELLIRYENEEAVDDSQLPKDRFSAERLKGVDSTLKIQPAELGDSAVYLCASSRTGAYTGELFFGEGSRLTVL.

The rearrangement links TRBV19 to TRBJ1-6, with D possibly being TRBD1 (5 bases). Per germline, CDR1 LNHDA and CDR2 SQIVND (reference sequence). There are 16 residues in the CDR3. Trimming removed 1 base at V and 7 bases at J, with 14 bases between. The CDR3 reads CASSIGTGNRNSPLHF. The CDR3, as DNA: TGTGCCAGTAGTATAGGTACAGGTAATAGGAATTCACCCCTCCACTTT.

This clone was detected only a few times. The chain is built from TRBV5-5 and TRBJ1-2, with D unclear. The germline CDR1 and CDR2 sequences are SGHKS and YYEKEE (reference sequence). There are 16 residues in the CDR3. Trimming pared 4 bases from V and 2 bases from J, leaving 18 bases between. CDR3 DNA sequence: TGTGCCAGCAGCCTCGGAGGGATTGGATCCAACTATGGCTACACCTTC. Translated: CASSLGGIGSNYGYTF. Combining the CDR3 with reference TRBV5-5 and TRBJ1-2 gives the whole variable domain DAGVTQSPTHLIKTRGQQVTLRCSPISGHKSVSWYQQVLGQGPQFIFQYYEKEERGRGNFPDRFSARQFPNYSSELNVNALLLGDSALYLCASSLGGIGSNYGYTFGSGTRLTVV.

The gene calls are TRBV7-2 and TRBJ2-2, with a possible D match to TRBD1 (5 bases). The germline V and J ends were trimmed by 6 bases and 9 bases, with 14 bases remaining between them. Germline V gene data show CDR1 as SGHTA and CDR2 as FQGNSA. The CDR3 totals 13 residues. CDR3 sequence reads: CASSPLLGRELFF. The DNA for the CDR3 is TGTGCCAGCAGTCCCCTTTTGGGGCGGGAGCTGTTTTTT.

The chain uses TRBV7-8 and TRBJ2-7, with 12 bases matching TRBD2. The germline CDR1 and CDR2 sequences are SGHVS and FQNEAQ. The V gene end was trimmed by 1 base and the J gene end by 0 bases; junction bases not matched to a gene: 4. This CDR3 is built from 17 residues. The CDR3 nucleotides are TGTGCCAGCAGCTTAGTCCGACTAGCGGGGGCCTCCTACGAGCAGTACTTC. Translation: CASSLVRLAGASYEQYF.

The chain couples TRBV18 to TRBJ2-1; D call uncertain. The ends were cut back, 1 base at V and 4 bases at J, with 14 bases in the middle. Germline CDR1 is KGHSH and CDR2 is LQKENI. The CDR3 covers 16 residues. As DNA, the CDR3 is TGTGCCAGCTCACCACTCCCCCCAGGCGCTTACAATGAGCAGTTCTTC. This gives the protein CASSPLPPGAYNEQFF.

The V gene is TRBV28, the J gene TRBJ1-4, with D unclear. Trimming left V 3 bases short and J 3 bases short, with 8 bases between. From germline, CDR1 is MDHEN and CDR2 SYDVKM. This CDR3 is built from 14 residues. The CDR3: CASSFGGSNEKLFF. CDR3 sequence (DNA): TGTGCCAGCAGTTTTGGAGGGTCTAATGAAAAACTGTTTTTT.

The chain employs TRBV30 and TRBJ1-1; D is perhaps TRBD1 (5 bases). The CDR3 spans 13 residues. V was trimmed by 3 bases and J by 1 base, leaving 9 bases between them. CDR1 GTSNPN and CDR2 SVGIG come from the germline V gene (reference sequence). CDR3 in DNA: TGTGCCTGGAGCAGGGAGGCGAACACTGAAGCTTTCTTT. It translates to CAWSREANTEAFF.

The V and J genes are TRBV25-1 and TRBJ2-1; 11 bases are a match to TRBD2. The CDR3 has 18 amino acids. Trimming took 5 bases from V and 6 from J; bases not matched to a gene: 15. Per the germline V gene, CDR1 is MGHDK and CDR2 is SYGVNS. The CDR3 protein is CASSLHGLAGGNFNEQFF. The CDR3 DNA is TGTGCCAGCAGTCTACATGGGTTAGCGGGGGGGAATTTCAATGAGCAGTTCTTC.

The J gene is TRBJ2-7, the V gene TRBV10-3; tentatively, D is TRBD2 (6 bases). Germline V lookup: CDR1 ENHRY, CDR2 SYGVKD. The CDR3 extends over 12 amino acids. Between the trimmed V and J ends, which lost 10 bases and 6 bases, there was a span of 16 bases. The CDR3 region is CATGGPSSEQYV. The CDR3 region has the DNA TGTGCCACCGGGGGACCAAGTAGCGAGCAGTACGTC.

The CDR3 region is CASSYSGTANTEAFF. DNA for the CDR3: TGTGCCAGCAGTTACAGTGGGACAGCTAACACTGAAGCTTTCTTT. The chain joins TRBV6-2 or TRBV6-3 to TRBJ1-1; the match to TRBD1 covers 7 bases. Per germline, CDR1 MNHEY and CDR2 SVGEGT. The trim removed 2 bases at V and 2 bases at J, leaving 5 bases unmatched. CDR3 length: 15 amino acids.

The chain has TRBV10-2 and TRBJ1-5, with 9 bases identical to TRBD1. Germline-derived CDR1 and CDR2 are WSHSY and SAAADI. CDR3 size: 13 residues. The J segment lost 5 bases and the V segment lost 6 bases, leaving 2 bases of the junction unmatched. The CDR3 is CASRGQGDQPQHF. CDR3 DNA: TGCGCCAGCAGGGGACAGGGCGATCAGCCCCAGCATTTT.

The chain is built from TRBV10-3 and TRBJ1-4; 10 bases are shared with TRBD1. Germline V gene lookup returns CDR1 ENHRY and CDR2 SYGVKD. This CDR3 contains 14 residues. V was pared by 4 bases and J by 6 bases, with 2 bases of the junction left unmatched. CDR3 sequence reads: CAISAGTGDEKLFF. The CDR3 bases are TGTGCCATCAGTGCTGGGACAGGGGATGAAAAACTGTTTTTT.

This chain uses TRBV30 with TRBJ1-2; D is undetermined. CDR3 size: 12 residues. V dropped 4 bases and J dropped 5 bases, with 11 bases sitting between them. From germline, CDR1 is GTSNPN and CDR2 SVGIG (reference sequence). The DNA of the CDR3 is TGTGCCTGGACCCTATTCGGGTATGGCTACACCTTC. It encodes CAWTLFGYGYTF.

The J gene is TRBJ2-3, the V gene TRBV6-5, with 8 bases matching TRBD1. In germline, CDR1 is MNHEY, CDR2 SVGAGI. The V segment lost 2 bases and the J segment 3 bases; nucleotides outside the gene matches: 4. The CDR3 sequence is 15 residues long. The CDR3: CASSYSYRGTDTQYF. DNA for the CDR3: TGTGCCAGCAGTTACAGCTACAGGGGGACAGATACGCAGTATTTT.

The chain joins TRBV7-2 to TRBJ1-5; the D is unclear. This CDR3 is 15 amino acids long. CDR1 and CDR2 (germline): SGHTA, FQGNSA. V dropped 1 base and J dropped 7 bases, with 14 bases sitting between them. The CDR3 protein is CASSLVKGSGQPQHF. DNA of the CDR3: TGTGCCAGCAGCTTAGTTAAAGGGAGCGGGCAGCCCCAGCATTTT.

The chain uses TRBV9 and TRBJ2-2; D is possibly TRBD1 (5 bases). Germline V gene sequence: CDR1 SGDLS, CDR2 YYNGEE. The CDR3 length is 16 residues. The germline V and J ends were trimmed by 4 bases and 6 bases, with 19 bases remaining between them. CDR3 residues: CASSLQGNSIPGELFF. For the CDR3, the DNA is TGTGCCAGCAGCCTTCAGGGAAATAGTATTCCCGGGGAGCTGTTTTTT.

In DNA form, the CDR3 reads TGTGCCAGCTCACCGGGGCAGGGGAACCACGAGCAGTACTTC. Translation gives CASSPGQGNHEQYF. The genes are TRBV18 and TRBJ2-7, with D perhaps TRBD1 (6 bases). The CDR3 is made up of 14 amino acids. The V and J ends lost 3 bases and 5 bases respectively, with 14 bases between them. The V gene's germline CDR1 is KGHSH and CDR2 LQKENI.

The rearrangement links TRBV5-1 to TRBJ2-7, with D perhaps matching TRBD1 (5 bases). Germline CDR1 reads SGHRS; CDR2 reads YFSETQ. V lost 0 bases and J 3 bases, leaving 7 bases between the germline ends. The CDR3 is 13 residues long. CDR3 sequence reads: CASSLGQIYEQYF. In DNA form, the CDR3 reads TGCGCCAGCAGCTTGGGACAGATCTACGAGCAGTACTTC.

This clone was seen a single time. The chain employs TRBV12-5 and TRBJ1-4; D possibly corresponds to TRBD1 (5 bases). Germline V CDR1 and CDR2: LGHNT, FRNRAP. The CDR3 is made up of 16 amino acids. V was trimmed by 1 base and J by 5 bases, leaving 14 bases between them. Here the CDR3 reads CASGLGPRGNNEKLFF. The DNA of the CDR3 is TGTGCTAGTGGTTTGGGACCTCGGGGGAACAATGAAAAACTGTTTTTT.